Following are 10 T cell receptor beta chains from one sample sequenced in a study of beta chain features in type 1 diabetes. No antigens are known for them. Overall study results and limits: Patients with Type 1 diabetes showed moderately but significantly shorter TCRB CDR3s in all four CD4+ subsets.

What was sequenced were expressed TCRB transcripts, since all of the isolated RNA had been reverse transcribed. Measured with immunoSEQ multiplex PCR; TCRdb has only the in-frame clones, and not every one. The table includes a few hundred thousand clones, more than 15% detected once. Sequencing was carried out using naive CD4+ T cells from blood. These receptors all come from a man aged 30-40 years with type 1 diabetes.

The chain couples TRBV2 to TRBJ2-5, with D possibly matching TRBD2 (5 bases). This CDR3 is built from 13 residues. Between the trimmed V and J ends, which lost 3 bases and 4 bases, there was a span of 9 bases. The V gene's germline CDR1 is SNHLY and CDR2 FYNNEI. CDR3 nucleotides: TGTGCCAGCAGTGACGGGGTTGGAGAGACCCAGTACTTC. This sequence encodes CASSDGVGETQYF.

V usage is TRBV6-5 and J usage is TRBJ2-3, with D maybe TRBD1 (6 bases). CDR3 length: 14 residues. Germline lookup yields CDR1 MNHEY and CDR2 SVGAGI. The V end lost 2 bases, the J end lost 2 bases, and 8 bases lay between the germline ends. The CDR3 reads CASSYNRDTDTQYF. CDR3 DNA sequence: TGTGCCAGCAGTTACAACAGGGACACAGATACGCAGTATTTT.

The V call is TRBV7-9, the J call TRBJ2-1; D is possibly TRBD2 (6 bases). V dropped 5 bases and J dropped 0 bases, with 14 bases sitting between them. The CDR3 spans 16 residues. Germline V gene data show CDR1 as SEHNR and CDR2 as FQNEAQ (reference sequence). CDR3 amino acids: CASSPRGLGSYNEQFF. In DNA form, the CDR3 reads TGTGCCAGCAGCCCCCGGGGGTTAGGCTCCTACAATGAGCAGTTCTTC.

This chain joins TRBV30 and TRBJ2-6, with D possibly called TRBD1 or TRBD2 (5 bases each). Germline V gives CDR1 GTSNPN, CDR2 SVGIG (reference sequence). CDR3 size: 16 residues. The V and J ends lost 2 bases and 0 bases respectively, with 11 bases between them. The DNA for the CDR3 is TGTGCCTGGAGTTGGGACCTATACTCTGGGGCCAACGTCCTGACTTTC. Protein product: CAWSWDLYSGANVLTF.

The rearrangement joins TRBV28 to TRBJ2-2; 7 bases are a match to TRBD1. The CDR3 runs to 14 residues. The V gene end was trimmed by 7 bases and the J gene end by 6 bases; junction bases not matched to a gene: 8. In germline, CDR1 is MDHEN, CDR2 SYDVKM. The CDR3 DNA sequence: TGTGCCAGCAACTGGGACAGTTGGGCCGGGGAGCTGTTTTTT. Translation: CASNWDSWAGELFF.

This clone was seen more than once but under ten times. V is TRBV4-1 and J is TRBJ2-3; the match to TRBD1 covers 8 bases. The germline gives CDR1 MGHRA, CDR2 YSYEKL. This CDR3 is 16 amino acids long. The V gene end was trimmed by 1 base and the J gene end by 1 base; junction bases not matched to a gene: 4. The CDR3 protein is CASSQVQGAGTDTQYF. The CDR3 DNA reads as TGCGCCAGCAGCCAAGTGCAGGGGGCTGGCACAGATACGCAGTATTTT.

In its sample, this clone was seen a few times. This chain connects TRBV10-3 to TRBJ2-3; no definite D call. The ends were cut back, 4 bases at V and 1 base at J, with 6 bases in the middle. The germline gives CDR1 ENHRY, CDR2 SYGVKD. There are 13 residues in the CDR3. In nucleotides, the CDR3 is TGTGCCATCAGTGTCACAGGCACAGATACGCAGTATTTT. It codes for CAISVTGTDTQYF.

This clone was detected only a few times. The genes are TRBV25-1 and TRBJ2-7; 8 nucleotides line up with TRBD2. V lost 2 bases to trimming and J lost 0 bases; unmatched junction nucleotides: 6. The germline gives CDR1 MGHDK, CDR2 SYGVNS. This CDR3 contains 16 residues. CDR3 nucleotide sequence: TGTGCCAGCAGTGAAACTGGAAGCGGGAGCTCCTACGAGCAGTACTTC. It is translated as CASSETGSGSSYEQYF.

The chain carries TRBV25-1 and TRBJ1-1, with TRBD1 matching 7 bases. Germline values: CDR1 MGHDK, CDR2 SYGVNS. Trimming at V came to 4 bases and at J to 0 bases, leaving 11 bases not matched to a gene. There are 17 residues in the CDR3. The CDR3 sequence: CASSGTRTGDVNTEAFF. Written as DNA, the CDR3 is TGTGCCAGCAGTGGAACCAGGACAGGTGACGTGAACACTGAAGCTTTCTTT.

The V call is TRBV14, the J call TRBJ2-5; no clear D gene. V lost 3 bases to trimming and J lost 5 bases, with 13 bases between them. Looked up from germline, CDR1 is SGHDN and CDR2 is FVKESK. The CDR3 extends over 14 amino acids. The CDR3 coding sequence is TGTGCCAGCAGCCAGTGGCGGCCTGGGGAGACCCAGTACTTC. Protein sequence: CASSQWRPGETQYF.